This T cell receptor beta chain is drawn from a study of blood T cell repertoires in COVID-19. Turning to the study itself: Sources were T cells, B-cell-depleted T cells, or PBMCs; the material itself was cDNA or gDNA.

V lost 3 bases, J lost 3 bases, and 12 bases lay in between. This CDR3 is built from 15 residues. Germline V gene data show CDR1 as SGHTA and CDR2 as FQGNSA. In the source study's methods: The authors estimated nucleated cell counts from reference gene primer amplification. The data were produced by immunoSEQ multiplex PCR, yet TCRdb's version contains in-frame clones alone and is incomplete. V and J calls and clone size are as listed in that table; D and trimming were resolved from the DNA. In the table there are fewer than 150,000 clones, more than 70% of which are singletons. J is TRBJ1-5 and V is TRBV7-2, with D unclear. The sequencing input was peripheral blood. This sequence was found in a woman in her sixties or seventies with COVID-19, enrolled during active disease. In nucleotides, the CDR3 is TGTGCCAGCAGCTTTAGTACTAACACCAATCAGCCCCAGCATTTT. Translating it yields CASSFSTNTNQPQHF.